Below are 8 T cell receptor beta chains sequenced from a single sample in a study of cytomegalovirus exposure and HLA in healthy donors. The PCR ran on 60 Vbeta and 13 Jbeta primers. The protocol was immunoSEQ multiplex PCR, while the TCRdb copy is restricted to in-frame clones and leaves out a portion. The sample consists of some 200,000 clones, more than 75% of them appearing once. The sample was PBMCs. These TCRs come from a woman in her forties or fifties in good health and CMV-seropositive.

The chain's CDR3 is CASSFSHNIYNEQFF. CDR3 bases: TGTGCCAGCAGCTTTTCCCACAATATCTACAATGAGCAGTTCTTC. The chain recombines TRBV11-3 with TRBJ2-1, with no clear D. V lost 3 bases and J lost 3, with 12 bases in between. Germline V gene data show CDR1 as SGHNT and CDR2 as YENEEA. The CDR3 has 15 residues. Full variable domain (rest looked up from reference TRBV11-3 and TRBJ2-1): EAGVVQSPRYKIIEKKQPVAFWCNPISGHNTLYWYLQNLGQGPELLIRYENEEAVDDSQLPKDRFSAERLKGVDSTLKIQPAELGDSAVYLCASSFSHNIYNEQFFGPGTRLTVL.

This sequence joins TRBV16 and TRBJ1-5; D remains unclear. The CDR3 is 13 residues long. Between the trimmed V and J ends, which lost 2 bases and 6 bases, there was a span of 8 bases. The germline V gene has CDR1 KGHSY and CDR2 FQNENV. For the CDR3, the DNA is TGTGCCAGCAGCCAACAGGCGGGTCAGCCCCAGCATTTT. It translates to CASSQQAGQPQHF.

The chain joins TRBV6-4 to TRBJ1-2; D is unclear. The CDR3 runs to 14 residues. The V end was cut by 4 bases, the J end by 2 bases, with 11 bases between. Germline loops: CDR1 MRHNA, CDR2 SNTAGT. The CDR3 protein is CASSVELSNYGYTF. CDR3 sequence (DNA): TGTGCCAGCAGTGTTGAGTTATCGAACTATGGCTACACCTTC.

The rearrangement links TRBV7-2 to TRBJ2-3; the D is unclear. The V end was cut by 1 base, the J end by 6 bases, with 5 bases between. The CDR3 sequence is 12 residues long. Looked up from germline, CDR1 is SGHTA and CDR2 is FQGNSA. The CDR3: CASSLVEDTQYF. The CDR3 nucleotides are TGTGCCAGCAGCTTAGTAGAGGATACGCAGTATTTT. Variable domain in full (rest from reference TRBV7-2 and TRBJ2-3): GAGVSQSPSNKVTEKGKDVELRCDPISGHTALYWYRQSLGQGLEFLIYFQGNSAPDKSGLPSDRFSAERTGGSVSTLTIQRTQQEDSAVYLCASSLVEDTQYFGPGTRLTVL.

The gene calls are TRBV5-4 and TRBJ2-5, with D perhaps TRBD1 (6 bases). The CDR3 is made up of 15 amino acids. The V end was cut by 5 bases, the J end by 5 bases, with 19 bases between. Germline values: CDR1 SGHNT, CDR2 YYREEE (reference sequence). DNA for the CDR3: TGTGCCAGCAGGACTGCAGGGGCCCCACAGGAGACCCAGTACTTC. It specifies CASRTAGAPQETQYF.

This clone appeared a few times. The chain employs TRBV11-1 and TRBJ2-5, with 8 nucleotides matching TRBD1. The length of the CDR3 is 16 residues. V lost 0 bases, J lost 5 bases, and 8 bases stayed unmatched. The germline gives CDR1 SGHAT, CDR2 FQDESV (reference sequence). The CDR3 is CASSLAAGGSWETQYF. The CDR3 nucleotides are TGTGCCAGCAGCTTAGCGGCAGGGGGCTCATGGGAGACCCAGTACTTC.

The rearrangement links TRBV5-1 to TRBJ2-7; D perhaps matches TRBD2 (6 bases). CDR1 and CDR2 from the germline V gene are SGHRS and YFSETQ. Trimming left V 3 bases short and J 3 bases short, with 16 bases between. The CDR3 is 15 residues long. CDR3 in DNA: TGCGCCAGCAGCTCCCCCGGGACTCAAATCTACGAGCAGTACTTC. Protein sequence: CASSSPGTQIYEQYF.

The chain has TRBV7-2 and TRBJ2-5, with 10 bases matching TRBD2. V was clipped by 10 bases and J by 5 bases; unmatched bases: 7. The CDR3 runs 13 residues. CDR1 and CDR2 (germline): SGHTA, FQGNSA. The CDR3 bases are TGTGCCACCTCAGCGGGGGGGTGGGAGACCCAGTACTTC. It specifies CATSAGGWETQYF.